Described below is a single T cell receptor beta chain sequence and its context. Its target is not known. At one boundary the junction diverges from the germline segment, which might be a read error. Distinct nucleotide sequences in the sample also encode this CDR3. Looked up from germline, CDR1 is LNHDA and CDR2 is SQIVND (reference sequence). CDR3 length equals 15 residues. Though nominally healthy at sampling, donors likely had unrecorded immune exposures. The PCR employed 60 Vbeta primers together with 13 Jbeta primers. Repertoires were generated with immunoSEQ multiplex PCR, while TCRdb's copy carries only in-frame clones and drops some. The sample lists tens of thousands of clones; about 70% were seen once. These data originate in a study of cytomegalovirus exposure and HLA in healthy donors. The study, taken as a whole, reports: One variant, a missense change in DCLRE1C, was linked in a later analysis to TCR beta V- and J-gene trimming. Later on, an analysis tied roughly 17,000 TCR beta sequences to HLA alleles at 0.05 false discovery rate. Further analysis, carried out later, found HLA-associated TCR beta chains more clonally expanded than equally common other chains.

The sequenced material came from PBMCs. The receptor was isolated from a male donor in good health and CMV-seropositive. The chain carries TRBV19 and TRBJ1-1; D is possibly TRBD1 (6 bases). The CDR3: CASSTETGVNTEAFF. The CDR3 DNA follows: TGTGCCAGTAGTACCGAGACAGGCGTGAACACTGAAGCTTTCTTC.